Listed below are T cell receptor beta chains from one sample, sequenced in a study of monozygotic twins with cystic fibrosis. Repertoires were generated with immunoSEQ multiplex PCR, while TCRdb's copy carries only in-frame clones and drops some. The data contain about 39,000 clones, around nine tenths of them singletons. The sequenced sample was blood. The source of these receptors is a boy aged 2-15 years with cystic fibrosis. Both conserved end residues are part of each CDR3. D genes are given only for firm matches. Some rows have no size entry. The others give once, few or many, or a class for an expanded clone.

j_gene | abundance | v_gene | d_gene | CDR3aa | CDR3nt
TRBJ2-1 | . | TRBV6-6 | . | CASSAGASYNEQFF | TGTGCCAGCAGCGCGGGGGCCTCTTACAATGAGCAGTTCTTC
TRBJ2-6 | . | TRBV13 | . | CASSGGVGSSGANVLTF | TGTGCCAGCAGCGGGGGAGTCGGCAGCTCTGGGGCCAACGTCCTGACTTTC
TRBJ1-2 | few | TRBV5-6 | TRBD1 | CASSLVPGQGNYGYTF | TGTGCCAGCAGCCTTGTTCCGGGACAGGGAAACTATGGCTACACCTTC
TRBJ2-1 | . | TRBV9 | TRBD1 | CASSPGGSYNEQFF | TGTGCCAGCAGCCCAGGGGGCTCCTACAATGAGCAGTTCTTC
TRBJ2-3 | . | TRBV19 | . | CASSPRGQAGEDTQYF | TGTGCCAGTAGCCCCCGAGGGCAGGCGGGTGAAGATACGCAGTATTTT
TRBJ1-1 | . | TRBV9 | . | CASAIGWNTEAFF | TGTGCCAGCGCGATAGGGTGGAACACTGAAGCTTTCTTT
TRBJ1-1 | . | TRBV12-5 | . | CASGLAQDTHTEAFF | TGTGCTAGTGGTTTGGCACAGGACACTCACACTGAAGCTTTCTTT
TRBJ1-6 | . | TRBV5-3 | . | CARSLPRLGLDSPLHF | TGTGCCAGAAGCTTGCCCCGCTTGGGGCTCGATTCACCCCTCCACTTT
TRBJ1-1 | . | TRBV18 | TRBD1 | CASSPGQMNTEAFF | TGTGCCAGCTCACCGGGACAGATGAACACTGAAGCTTTCTTT
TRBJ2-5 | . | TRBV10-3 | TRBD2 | CAISPLAGGPKETQYF | TGTGCCATCAGTCCACTAGCGGGGGGGCCGAAGGAGACCCAGTACTTC
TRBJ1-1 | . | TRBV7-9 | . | CASSLGVSTEAFF | TGTGCCAGCAGCTTAGGGGTGTCCACTGAAGCTTTCTTT
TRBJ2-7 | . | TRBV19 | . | CASSPLLSREPYEQYF | TGTGCCAGTAGTCCCCTTTTAAGCAGGGAACCCTACGAGCAGTACTTC
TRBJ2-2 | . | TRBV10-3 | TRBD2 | CAIRPSGGGNTGELFF | TGTGCCATCAGACCCAGCGGGGGGGGTAACACCGGGGAGCTGTTTTTT
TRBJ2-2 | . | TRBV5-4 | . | CASRDLNTGELFF | TGTGCCAGCAGAGATCTGAACACCGGGGAGCTGTTTTTT
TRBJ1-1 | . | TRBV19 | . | CASSMGSEAFF | TGTGCCAGTAGTATGGGATCTGAAGCTTTCTTT
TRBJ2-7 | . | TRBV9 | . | CASSPSQGPSYEQYF | TGTGCCAGCAGCCCCTCACAGGGCCCCTCCTACGAGCAGTACTTC
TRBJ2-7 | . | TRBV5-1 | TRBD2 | CASSLDGTSGGYEQYF | TGCGCCAGCAGCTTGGACGGGACTAGCGGGGGGTACGAGCAGTACTTC
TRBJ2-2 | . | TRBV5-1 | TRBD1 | CASSLIPGQGSSGELFF | TGCGCCAGCAGCTTAATACCGGGACAGGGGTCTTCCGGGGAGCTGTTTTTT
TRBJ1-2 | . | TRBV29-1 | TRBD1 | CSVGTGSNYGYTF | TGCAGCGTTGGGACAGGGTCGAACTATGGCTACACCTTC
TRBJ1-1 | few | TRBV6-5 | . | CASSPHVGAEAFF | TGTGCCAGCAGTCCGCACGTGGGTGCTGAAGCTTTCTTT
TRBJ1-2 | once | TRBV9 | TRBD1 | CASSVEDRDYGYTF | TGTGCCAGCAGCGTAGAGGACAGGGACTATGGCTACACCTTC
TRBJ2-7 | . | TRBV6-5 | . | CASSRELGTLYEQYF | TGTGCCAGCAGCAGAGAACTAGGGACTCTTTACGAGCAGTACTTC
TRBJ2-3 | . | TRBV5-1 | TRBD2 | CASSFSSGGSTDTQYF | TGCGCCAGCAGCTTCTCCAGCGGGGGCAGCACAGATACGCAGTATTTT
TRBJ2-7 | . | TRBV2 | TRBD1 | CASIRDRGYEQYF | TGTGCCAGCATTAGGGACAGGGGGTACGAGCAGTACTTC
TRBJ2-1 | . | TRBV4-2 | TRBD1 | CASSQGQGDYNEQFF | TGTGCCAGCAGCCAAGGACAGGGGGACTACAATGAGCAGTTCTTC
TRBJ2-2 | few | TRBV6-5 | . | CASRTGELFF | TGTGCCAGCAGGACCGGGGAGCTGTTTTTT
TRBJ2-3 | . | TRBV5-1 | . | CASSLSWGLGTDTQYF | TGCGCCAGCAGCTTGTCTTGGGGTCTCGGCACAGATACGCAGTATTTT
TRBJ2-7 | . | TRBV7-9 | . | CASSLRPAEGLYEQYF | TGTGCCAGCAGCTTACGCCCGGCGGAAGGCCTCTACGAGCAGTACTTC
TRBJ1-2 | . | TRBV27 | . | CASSLSSGTRNTF | TGTGCCAGCAGTTTATCGTCAGGGACTCGAAACACCTTC
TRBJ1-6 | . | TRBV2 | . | CASRRGHMFAPLHF | TGTGCCAGCCGGCGGGGCCACATGTTTGCGCCCCTCCACTTT
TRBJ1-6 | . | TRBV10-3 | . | CAISVWDTPMGEIDNSPLHF | TGTGCCATCAGTGTCTGGGACACCCCTATGGGAGAAATTGATAATTCACCCCTCCACTTT
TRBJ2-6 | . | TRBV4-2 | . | CASSQRGHNSGANVLTF | TGTGCCAGCAGCCAAAGGGGACACAACTCTGGGGCCAACGTCCTGACTTTC
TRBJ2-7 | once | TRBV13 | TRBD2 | CASRHAGTSSYEQYF | TGTGCCAGCAGACACGCCGGGACTAGTTCGTACGAGCAGTACTTC
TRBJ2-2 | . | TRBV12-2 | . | CASRLATSGGKPNTGELFF | TGTGCAAGTCGCTTAGCGACCAGCGGGGGGAAACCGAACACCGGGGAGCTGTTTTTT
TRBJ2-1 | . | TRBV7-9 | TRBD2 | CASSPYAGLAGGKFF | TGTGCCAGCAGCCCATATGCGGGACTAGCGGGGGGGAAGTTCTTC
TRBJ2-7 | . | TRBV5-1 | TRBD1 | CASRSTGTHSYEQYF | TGCGCCAGCAGGTCGACAGGGACCCACTCCTACGAGCAGTACTTC
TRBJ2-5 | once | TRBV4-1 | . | CASSQDLGTAETQYF | TGCGCCAGCAGCCAAGATCTGGGGACGGCAGAGACCCAGTACTTC
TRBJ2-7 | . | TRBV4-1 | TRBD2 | CASSLAGGPYEQYF | TGCGCCAGCAGCCTTGCGGGGGGGCCCTACGAGCAGTACTTC
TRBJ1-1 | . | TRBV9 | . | CASSVATRGGTEAFF | TGTGCCAGCAGCGTAGCTACCCGAGGGGGCACTGAAGCTTTCTTT
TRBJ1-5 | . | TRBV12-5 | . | CASGLVNNQPQHF | TGTGCTAGTGGTTTGGTTAATAATCAGCCCCAGCATTTT
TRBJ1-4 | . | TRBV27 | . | CASSWGIGSEKLFF | TGTGCCAGCAGTTGGGGAATCGGGAGTGAAAAACTGTTTTTT
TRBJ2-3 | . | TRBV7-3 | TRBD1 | CASSPGQSADTQYF | TGTGCCAGCAGCCCGGGACAGTCGGCAGATACGCAGTATTTT
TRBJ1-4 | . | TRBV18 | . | CASSPGQNEKLFF | TGTGCCAGCTCACCCGGGCAGAATGAAAAACTGTTTTTT
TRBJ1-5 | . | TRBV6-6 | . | CASSHRDNSNQPQHF | TGTGCCAGCAGTCACCGGGACAATAGCAATCAGCCCCAGCATTTT
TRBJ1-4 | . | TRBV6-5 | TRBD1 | CASRETGGRTFF | TGTGCCAGCAGAGAGACAGGGGGAAGAACATTTTTT
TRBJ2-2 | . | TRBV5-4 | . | CASSEWYTSTGELFF | TGTGCCAGCAGCGAATGGTACACCTCCACCGGGGAGCTGTTTTTT
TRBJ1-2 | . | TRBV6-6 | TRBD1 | CASSYSFARGPDGYTF | TGTGCCAGCAGTTACTCTTTTGCCAGGGGGCCGGATGGCTACACCTTC
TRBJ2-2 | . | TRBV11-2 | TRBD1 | CASRQGWTGELFF | TGTGCCAGCCGACAGGGGTGGACCGGGGAGCTGTTTTTT
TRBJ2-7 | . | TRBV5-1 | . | CASSLVGTFGYEQYF | TGCGCCAGCAGCTTGGTTGGGACCTTCGGATACGAGCAGTACTTC
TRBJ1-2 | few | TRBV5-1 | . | CASSSRVGGGYTF | TGCGCCAGCAGCTCGCGTGTAGGGGGAGGCTACACCTTC
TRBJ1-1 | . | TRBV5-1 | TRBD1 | CASSLGQGGTEAFF | TGCGCCAGCAGCTTGGGACAGGGGGGTACTGAAGCTTTCTTT
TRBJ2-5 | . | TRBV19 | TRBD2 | CASSAEGLPKRQETQYF | TGTGCCAGTAGTGCCGAGGGACTACCTAAGCGGCAAGAGACCCAGTACTTC